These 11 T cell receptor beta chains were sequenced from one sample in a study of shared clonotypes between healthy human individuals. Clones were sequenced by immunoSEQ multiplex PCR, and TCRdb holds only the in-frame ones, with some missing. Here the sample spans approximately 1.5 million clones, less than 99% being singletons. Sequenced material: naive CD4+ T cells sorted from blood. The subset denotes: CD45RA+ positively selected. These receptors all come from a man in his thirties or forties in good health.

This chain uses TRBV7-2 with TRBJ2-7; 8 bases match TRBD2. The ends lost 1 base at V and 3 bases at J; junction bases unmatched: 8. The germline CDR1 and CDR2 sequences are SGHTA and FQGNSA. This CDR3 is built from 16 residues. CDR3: CASSLVWTSRNYEQYF. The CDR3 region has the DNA TGTGCCAGCAGCTTAGTATGGACTAGCCGAAACTACGAGCAGTACTTC.

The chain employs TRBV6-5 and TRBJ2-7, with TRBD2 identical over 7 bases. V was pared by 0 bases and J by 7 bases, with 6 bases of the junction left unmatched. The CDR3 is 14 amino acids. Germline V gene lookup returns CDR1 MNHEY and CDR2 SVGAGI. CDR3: CASSYSSGVEEQYF. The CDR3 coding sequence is TGTGCCAGCAGTTACTCGAGCGGGGTCGAAGAGCAGTACTTC.

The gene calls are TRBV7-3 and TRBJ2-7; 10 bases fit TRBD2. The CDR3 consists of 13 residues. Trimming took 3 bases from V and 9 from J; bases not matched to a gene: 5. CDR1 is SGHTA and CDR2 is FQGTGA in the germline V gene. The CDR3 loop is CASSFTSGTVQYF. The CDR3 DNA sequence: TGTGCCAGCAGCTTCACTAGCGGGACGGTGCAGTACTTC.

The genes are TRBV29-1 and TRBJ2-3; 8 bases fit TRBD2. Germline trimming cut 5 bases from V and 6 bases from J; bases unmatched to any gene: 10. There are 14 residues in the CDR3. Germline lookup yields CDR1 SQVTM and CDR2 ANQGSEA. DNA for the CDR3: TGCAGCGTTTCCCCGCGACTAGCGAAGGATACGCAGTATTTT. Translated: CSVSPRLAKDTQYF.

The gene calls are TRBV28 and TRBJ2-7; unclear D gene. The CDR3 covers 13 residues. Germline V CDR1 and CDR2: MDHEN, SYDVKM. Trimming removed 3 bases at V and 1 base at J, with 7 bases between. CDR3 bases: TGTGCCAGCAGTTTTCCCCTTTCCTACGAGCAGTACTTC. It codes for CASSFPLSYEQYF.

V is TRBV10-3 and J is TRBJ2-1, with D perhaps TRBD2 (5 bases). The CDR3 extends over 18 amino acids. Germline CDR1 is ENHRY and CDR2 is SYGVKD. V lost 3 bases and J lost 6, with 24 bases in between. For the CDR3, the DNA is TGTGCCATCAGTGATCTTTGGTTCGAGGGTAACTTGAGCAATGAGCAGTTCTTC. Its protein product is CAISDLWFEGNLSNEQFF.

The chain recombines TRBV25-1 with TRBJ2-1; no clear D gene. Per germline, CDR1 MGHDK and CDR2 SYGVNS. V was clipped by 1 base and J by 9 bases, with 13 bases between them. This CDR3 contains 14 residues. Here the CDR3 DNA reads TGTGCCAGCAGTGAATGGCGTGTCGGCGGTGAGCAGTTCTTC. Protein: CASSEWRVGGEQFF.

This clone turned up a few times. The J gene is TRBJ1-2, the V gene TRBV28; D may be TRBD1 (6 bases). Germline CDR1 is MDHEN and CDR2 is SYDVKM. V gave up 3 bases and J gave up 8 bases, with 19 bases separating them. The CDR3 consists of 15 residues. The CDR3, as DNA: TGTGCCAGCAGTTTCCTCCGAGGGGGGGCCGGAGGCTACACCTTC. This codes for CASSFLRGGAGGYTF.

The DNA of the CDR3 is TGTGCCAGCGGTAAACCAGGAGGCACTGAAGCTTTCTTT. Translating it yields CASGKPGGTEAFF. V is TRBV19 and J is TRBJ1-1; D ambiguous. The ends were cut back, 9 bases at V and 4 bases at J, with 15 bases in the middle. The germline V gene encodes CDR1 LNHDA and CDR2 SQIVND (reference sequence). The CDR3 is made up of 13 amino acids.

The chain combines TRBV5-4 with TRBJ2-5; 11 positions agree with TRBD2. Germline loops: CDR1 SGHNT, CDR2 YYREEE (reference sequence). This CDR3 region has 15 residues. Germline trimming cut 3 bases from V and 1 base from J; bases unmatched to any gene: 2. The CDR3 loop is CASSSLAGGQETQYF. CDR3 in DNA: TGTGCCAGCAGCTCCCTAGCGGGAGGCCAAGAGACCCAGTACTTC.

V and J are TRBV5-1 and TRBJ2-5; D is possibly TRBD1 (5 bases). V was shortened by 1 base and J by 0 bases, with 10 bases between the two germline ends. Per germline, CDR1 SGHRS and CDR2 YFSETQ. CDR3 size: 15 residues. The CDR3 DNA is TGCGCCAGCAGCTTGTTATCGACAGACCAAGAGACCCAGTACTTC. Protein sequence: CASSLLSTDQETQYF.